These T cell receptor beta chains were read from a single sample in a study of blood T cell repertoires in COVID-19. This table comes from immunoSEQ multiplex PCR, and its TCRdb copy is limited to in-frame clones, with some not included. The table has 140,000 or so clones, over 70% seen once; the top ten hold roughly 12%. Sequences were obtained from PBMCs or T cells enriched from blood (not recorded which). These TCRs come from a man between 60 and 70 years old who had recovered from COVID-19. Each CDR3 is given with its conserved first and last residue. The D gene is left open where the match is weak. Only part of the rows carry a size: once, few, many, or a class if the clone is expanded.

d_gene: .
abundance: .
v_gene: TRBV18
j_gene: TRBJ2-7
CDR3aa: CASSRSGDHYEQYF
CDR3nt: TGTGCCAGCTCTCGCAGCGGCGACCACTACGAGCAGTACTTC

d_gene: TRBD2
abundance: .
v_gene: TRBV15
j_gene: TRBJ2-1
CDR3aa: CATSRDLQRIAGEQFF
CDR3nt: TGTGCCACCAGCAGAGATTTACAGAGAATAGCGGGTGAGCAGTTCTTC

d_gene: .
abundance: .
v_gene: TRBV7-9
j_gene: TRBJ1-2
CDR3aa: CASTRDYGYTF
CDR3nt: TGTGCCAGCACCCGCGACTATGGCTACACCTTC

d_gene: .
abundance: few
v_gene: TRBV18
j_gene: TRBJ2-7
CDR3aa: CASSPAGYEQYF
CDR3nt: TGTGCCAGCTCACCAGCGGGTTACGAGCAGTACTTC

d_gene: TRBD1
abundance: .
v_gene: TRBV7-2
j_gene: TRBJ1-6
CDR3aa: CASSARQGSYSPLHF
CDR3nt: TGTGCCAGCAGCGCCCGACAGGGGAGTTATTCACCCCTCCACTTT

d_gene: TRBD2
abundance: .
v_gene: TRBV11-2
j_gene: TRBJ2-1
CDR3aa: CASSLGGLAVDEQFF
CDR3nt: TGTGCCAGCAGCTTAGGGGGACTAGCGGTCGATGAGCAGTTCTTC

d_gene: TRBD1
abundance: few
v_gene: TRBV19
j_gene: TRBJ1-2
CDR3aa: CASSRAGTGGMGDGYTF
CDR3nt: TGTGCCAGTAGCAGAGCCGGGACAGGGGGCATGGGGGATGGCTACACCTTC

d_gene: TRBD1
abundance: .
v_gene: TRBV10-2
j_gene: TRBJ2-1
CDR3aa: CASTLGTVTYNEQFF
CDR3nt: TGCGCCAGTACGCTCGGGACAGTCACCTACAATGAGCAGTTCTTC

d_gene: TRBD1
abundance: .
v_gene: TRBV27
j_gene: TRBJ1-2
CDR3aa: CASSSQRDRGYGYTF
CDR3nt: TGTGCCAGCAGTTCCCAGCGGGACAGGGGTTACGGCTACACCTTC

d_gene: TRBD2
abundance: .
v_gene: TRBV29-1
j_gene: TRBJ2-3
CDR3aa: CSAQGTSGDTTDTQYF
CDR3nt: TGCAGCGCTCAAGGAACTAGCGGGGATACCACAGATACGCAGTATTTT

d_gene: .
abundance: .
v_gene: TRBV2
j_gene: TRBJ2-7
CDR3aa: CASRVTVSYEQYF
CDR3nt: TGTGCCAGCAGGGTAACAGTGTCCTACGAGCAGTACTTC

d_gene: TRBD2
abundance: .
v_gene: TRBV30
j_gene: TRBJ2-3
CDR3aa: CAWNPQERLAGLTDTQYF
CDR3nt: TGTGCCTGGAACCCCCAGGAACGCCTAGCGGGCCTCACAGATACGCAGTATTTT

d_gene: TRBD1
abundance: .
v_gene: TRBV5-5
j_gene: TRBJ1-1
CDR3aa: CASSSPGTGAPEAFF
CDR3nt: TGTGCCAGCAGCTCTCCCGGGACAGGAGCACCAGAGGCTTTCTTT

d_gene: TRBD2
abundance: .
v_gene: TRBV2
j_gene: TRBJ2-3
CDR3aa: CASNLADTDTQYF
CDR3nt: TGTGCCAGCAACCTAGCGGACACAGATACGCAGTATTTT

d_gene: .
abundance: .
v_gene: TRBV5-4
j_gene: TRBJ2-2
CDR3aa: CASSVTANTGELFF
CDR3nt: TGTGCCAGCAGCGTGACAGCCAACACCGGGGAGCTGTTTTTT

d_gene: .
abundance: .
v_gene: TRBV20-1
j_gene: TRBJ2-4
CDR3aa: CSASPEQNIQYF
CDR3nt: TGCAGTGCTAGTCCGGAGCAAAACATTCAGTACTTC

d_gene: TRBD2
abundance: few
v_gene: TRBV20-1
j_gene: TRBJ2-7
CDR3aa: CSASEASGGVVQYF
CDR3nt: TGCAGTGCTAGTGAGGCTAGCGGGGGAGTGGTGCAGTACTTC

d_gene: .
abundance: .
v_gene: TRBV27
j_gene: TRBJ1-5
CDR3aa: CASSFVDGRNQPQHF
CDR3nt: TGTGCCAGCAGTTTCGTTGATGGCAGGAATCAGCCCCAGCATTTT

d_gene: .
abundance: .
v_gene: TRBV28
j_gene: TRBJ1-5
CDR3aa: CASSLPEGLQPQHF
CDR3nt: TGTGCCAGCAGTCTTCCGGAGGGACTCCAGCCCCAGCATTTT

d_gene: .
abundance: once
v_gene: TRBV10-3
j_gene: TRBJ1-4
CDR3aa: CAISESTGVAEKLFF
CDR3nt: TGTGCCATCAGTGAGTCGACCGGGGTTGCGGAAAAACTGTTTTTT

d_gene: TRBD2
abundance: .
v_gene: TRBV9
j_gene: TRBJ2-7
CDR3aa: CASSVDPSGTYEQYF
CDR3nt: TGTGCCAGCAGCGTAGATCCTAGCGGGACCTACGAGCAGTACTTC

d_gene: .
abundance: few
v_gene: TRBV3-1/TRBV3-2
j_gene: TRBJ1-6
CDR3aa: CASSQDHQNSPLHF
CDR3nt: TGTGCCAGCAGCCAAGATCATCAGAATTCACCCCTCCACTTT

d_gene: TRBD2
abundance: .
v_gene: TRBV15
j_gene: TRBJ2-3
CDR3aa: CATSRGREGTQYF
CDR3nt: TGTGCCACCAGCAGAGGCAGGGAGGGTACGCAGTATTTT

d_gene: .
abundance: .
v_gene: TRBV2
j_gene: TRBJ2-3
CDR3aa: CATAWEESADTQYF
CDR3nt: TGTGCCACCGCTTGGGAGGAGTCGGCAGATACGCAGTATTTT

d_gene: TRBD2
abundance: once
v_gene: TRBV27
j_gene: TRBJ2-7
CDR3aa: CASSSPRRAGGSSYEQYF
CDR3nt: TGTGCCAGCAGTTCCCCACGGAGGGCGGGAGGTTCCTCCTACGAGCAGTACTTC

d_gene: .
abundance: .
v_gene: TRBV2
j_gene: TRBJ1-5
CDR3aa: CASSLQGPQHF
CDR3nt: TGTGCCAGCAGCCTACAGGGGCCCCAGCATTTT

d_gene: .
abundance: .
v_gene: TRBV30
j_gene: TRBJ1-1
CDR3aa: CVFQPGGTNTEAFF
CDR3nt: TGTGTCTTCCAACCCGGCGGGACGAACACTGAAGCTTTCTTT

d_gene: .
abundance: .
v_gene: TRBV5-1
j_gene: TRBJ2-2
CDR3aa: CASSGWNTGELFF
CDR3nt: TGCGCCAGCAGCGGCTGGAACACCGGGGAGCTGTTTTTT

d_gene: .
abundance: .
v_gene: TRBV18
j_gene: TRBJ2-7
CDR3aa: CASSPSLGDFHF
CDR3nt: TGTGCCAGCTCACCCTCCCTCGGGGATTTTCACTTC

d_gene: TRBD2
abundance: .
v_gene: TRBV11-2
j_gene: TRBJ2-7
CDR3aa: CASSGGLAGVEQYF
CDR3nt: TGTGCCAGCAGCGGGGGACTAGCGGGAGTCGAGCAGTACTTC

d_gene: TRBD2
abundance: .
v_gene: TRBV4-2
j_gene: TRBJ2-1
CDR3aa: CASSPLAGGIRDEQFF
CDR3nt: TGTGCCAGCAGCCCCCTAGCGGGGGGGATCAGGGATGAGCAGTTCTTC

d_gene: TRBD1
abundance: .
v_gene: TRBV9
j_gene: TRBJ1-2
CDR3aa: CASSVYRGEGYTF
CDR3nt: TGTGCCAGCAGCGTATACAGGGGGGAGGGCTACACCTTC

d_gene: .
abundance: .
v_gene: TRBV11-2
j_gene: TRBJ2-3
CDR3aa: CASSPGTLSTDTQYF
CDR3nt: TGTGCCAGCAGCCCTGGGACATTGAGCACAGATACGCAGTATTTT

d_gene: .
abundance: .
v_gene: TRBV6-1
j_gene: TRBJ2-3
CDR3aa: CASSEGGRSTDTQYF
CDR3nt: TGTGCCAGCAGTGAAGGGGGCAGAAGCACAGATACGCAGTATTTT

d_gene: TRBD1
abundance: .
v_gene: TRBV6-1
j_gene: TRBJ1-1
CDR3aa: CASSENGQVEAFF
CDR3nt: TGTGCCAGCAGTGAAAACGGACAGGTTGAAGCTTTCTTT

d_gene: .
abundance: few
v_gene: TRBV3-1/TRBV3-2
j_gene: TRBJ2-2
CDR3aa: CASIGDTGELFF
CDR3nt: TGTGCCAGCATCGGGGACACCGGGGAGCTGTTTTTT

d_gene: .
abundance: .
v_gene: TRBV5-4
j_gene: TRBJ2-2
CDR3aa: CASRTGVGTGELFF
CDR3nt: TGTGCCAGCAGGACGGGAGTAGGTACCGGGGAGCTGTTTTTT

d_gene: .
abundance: .
v_gene: TRBV20-1
j_gene: TRBJ1-2
CDR3aa: CSARGRVGYTF
CDR3nt: TGCAGTGCTAGAGGCAGGGTCGGCTACACCTTC

d_gene: TRBD1
abundance: few
v_gene: TRBV28
j_gene: TRBJ2-1
CDR3aa: CASSLDRGSYNEQFF
CDR3nt: TGTGCCAGCAGCCTGGACAGGGGTTCCTACAATGAGCAGTTCTTC

d_gene: .
abundance: .
v_gene: TRBV6-5
j_gene: TRBJ1-3
CDR3aa: CASTRTATSGNTIYF
CDR3nt: TGTGCCAGCACCCGGACAGCCACCTCTGGAAACACCATATATTTT

d_gene: .
abundance: .
v_gene: TRBV6-5
j_gene: TRBJ2-5
CDR3aa: CASRTRAGETQYF
CDR3nt: TGTGCCAGCAGGACACGGGCGGGGGAGACCCAGTACTTC

d_gene: .
abundance: .
v_gene: TRBV18
j_gene: TRBJ1-4
CDR3aa: CASSPRGSGEKLFF
CDR3nt: TGTGCCAGCTCACCTAGAGGGTCGGGTGAAAAACTGTTTTTT

d_gene: TRBD2
abundance: once
v_gene: TRBV11-3
j_gene: TRBJ2-3
CDR3aa: CASSSIAGGEDTQYF
CDR3nt: TGTGCCAGCAGCTCAATAGCGGGGGGAGAAGATACGCAGTATTTT

d_gene: .
abundance: once
v_gene: TRBV24-1
j_gene: TRBJ2-1
CDR3aa: CATSDLRRGEQFF
CDR3nt: TGTGCCACCAGTGATTTACGGCGGGGTGAGCAGTTCTTC

d_gene: .
abundance: .
v_gene: TRBV6-5
j_gene: TRBJ1-2
CDR3aa: CASSIQGSGYTF
CDR3nt: TGTGCCAGCAGTATCCAGGGTTCTGGCTACACCTTC

d_gene: .
abundance: .
v_gene: TRBV28
j_gene: TRBJ1-5
CDR3aa: CASSSFFGAAPNQPQHF
CDR3nt: TGTGCCAGCAGTTCATTTTTTGGGGCAGCGCCGAATCAGCCCCAGCATTTT

d_gene: TRBD1
abundance: .
v_gene: TRBV4-1
j_gene: TRBJ1-4
CDR3aa: CASSLGPTGDGKLFF
CDR3nt: TGCGCCAGCAGTCTTGGCCCCACAGGGGACGGAAAACTGTTTTTT

d_gene: .
abundance: .
v_gene: TRBV28
j_gene: TRBJ1-4
CDR3aa: CASHTRWGWDLNEKLFF
CDR3nt: TGTGCCTCCCACACCCGTTGGGGCTGGGATCTTAATGAAAAACTGTTTTTT

d_gene: .
abundance: .
v_gene: TRBV5-6
j_gene: TRBJ1-3
CDR3aa: CASSFRRLDSGNTIYF
CDR3nt: TGTGCCAGCAGCTTTCGTCGACTCGACTCTGGAAACACCATATATTTT

d_gene: .
abundance: .
v_gene: TRBV24-1
j_gene: TRBJ2-1
CDR3aa: CATSVAGRPPFF
CDR3nt: TGTGCCACCAGTGTCGCGGGAAGGCCACCGTTCTTC

d_gene: TRBD1
abundance: .
v_gene: TRBV5-5
j_gene: TRBJ2-7
CDR3aa: CASSPYQGAYEQYF
CDR3nt: TGTGCCAGCAGCCCCTACCAGGGGGCCTACGAGCAGTACTTC

d_gene: .
abundance: .
v_gene: TRBV2
j_gene: TRBJ2-5
CDR3aa: CASSVEFQETQYF
CDR3nt: TGTGCCAGCAGTGTGGAGTTCCAAGAGACCCAGTACTTC